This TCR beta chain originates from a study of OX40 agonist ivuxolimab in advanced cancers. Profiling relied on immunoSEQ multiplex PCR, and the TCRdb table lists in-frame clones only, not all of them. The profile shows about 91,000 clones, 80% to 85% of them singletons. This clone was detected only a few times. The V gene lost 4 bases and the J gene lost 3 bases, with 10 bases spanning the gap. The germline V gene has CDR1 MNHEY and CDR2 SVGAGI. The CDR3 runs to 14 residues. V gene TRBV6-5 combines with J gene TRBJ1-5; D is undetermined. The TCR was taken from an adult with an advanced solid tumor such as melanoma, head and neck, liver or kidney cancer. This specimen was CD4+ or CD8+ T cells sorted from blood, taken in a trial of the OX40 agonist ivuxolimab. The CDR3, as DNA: TGTGCCAGCAGTTCAGAGTATGACAATCAGCCCCAGCATTTT. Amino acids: CASSSEYDNQPQHF.